What follows describes a single T cell receptor beta chain. Its antigen remains unknown. Only in-frame clones appear in the TCRdb table, and some are missing; sequencing was by immunoSEQ multiplex PCR. Found here are roughly 32,000 clones, 92% of them singletons; the top ten hold around 4.2%. The data derive from a study of OX40 agonist ivuxolimab in advanced cancers. Study-wide findings and caveats: Dose levels from 0.1 to 3.0 mg/kg saw CD4+ and CD8+ blood T cells expand clonally by week 6.

Germline assignment: CDR1 MDHEN and CDR2 SYDVKM. CDR3 length: 16 amino acids. Unmatched junction bases numbered 14, after V lost 5 bases and J lost 7 bases. The sample was CD4+ or CD8+ T cells sorted from blood, taken in a trial of the OX40 agonist ivuxolimab. The receptor's source is an adult with an advanced solid tumor such as melanoma, head and neck, liver or kidney cancer. V usage is TRBV28 and J usage is TRBJ1-1, with 9 positions matching TRBD1. Here the CDR3 reads CASSPNLGQGLFEAFF. In nucleotides, the CDR3 is TGTGCCAGCAGTCCGAATCTCGGACAGGGGCTTTTTGAAGCTTTCTTT.